This T cell receptor (beta chain) was profiled in a study of blood T cell repertoires in COVID-19. Profiled with immunoSEQ multiplex PCR; TCRdb holds only in-frame clones, not every one. The table has 180,000 or so clones, roughly 76% seen once; the top ten hold 8% to 13%. The source is a woman aged 40 to 50 with COVID-19, enrolled during active disease. The material sequenced was peripheral blood.

For the CDR3, the DNA is TGTGCCAGCAGCTTGGAATTGGGCGTGAGAGGCACAGATACGCAGTATTTT. Translating gives CASSLELGVRGTDTQYF. The gene calls are TRBV5-4 and TRBJ2-3; D call uncertain. The ends were cut back, 0 bases at V and 1 base at J, with 15 bases in the middle. There are 17 residues in the CDR3. The V gene's germline CDR1 is SGHNT and CDR2 YYREEE (reference sequence).